This paragraph covers one TCR beta chain sequence. The CDR3 spans 14 residues. V was shortened by 3 bases and J by 5 bases, with 13 bases between the two germline ends. Per germline, CDR1 LNHDA and CDR2 SQIVND (reference sequence). Method: immunoSEQ multiplex PCR; TCRdb's copy keeps in-frame clones and lacks some. The repertoire holds roughly 49,000 clones, with 70% to 85% as singletons. The data were obtained in a study of blood T cell repertoires in COVID-19. The clonotype comes from a man aged 50 or older with active COVID-19. The sample consisted of peripheral blood. The chain links TRBV19 to TRBJ2-5, with D tentatively TRBD1 (6 bases). CDR3 residues: CASSMGAIGETQYF. The CDR3 DNA is TGTGCCAGTAGTATGGGGGCCATAGGGGAGACCCAGTACTTC.